The 19 T cell receptor beta chains below were found in one sample sequenced in a study of T cell responses to AZD1222 COVID-19 vaccine. Sequencing was performed with immunoSEQ multiplex PCR; in TCRdb, only in-frame clones are kept and a portion is missing. This table has about 170,000 clones, 80% to 95% appearing once. This specimen was peripheral blood, taken on day 0 of AZD1222 vaccination. The source is an adult in good health.

The chain employs TRBV12-5 and TRBJ1-1; TRBD1 agrees at 8 bases. Germline CDR1 and CDR2: LGHNT and FRNRAP. V lost 5 bases and J lost 3; bases outside the gene matches: 5. The CDR3 length is 14 residues. CDR3 in amino acids: CASGAGGWDTEAFF. CDR3 DNA sequence: TGTGCTAGTGGTGCAGGGGGCTGGGACACTGAAGCTTTCTTT. Together with reference TRBV12-5 and TRBJ1-1, the CDR3 gives the full variable domain: DARVTQTPRHKVTEMGQEVTMRCQPILGHNTVFWYRQTMMQGLELLAYFRNRAPLDDSGMPKDRFSAEMPDATLATLKIQPSEPRDSAVYFCASGAGGWDTEAFFGQGTRLTVV.

The genes are TRBV5-1 and TRBJ2-3; 11 nucleotides agree with TRBD1. There are 15 residues in the CDR3. V dropped 0 bases and J dropped 4; count of bases not matched to a gene: 1. CDR1 SGHRS and CDR2 YFSETQ come from the germline V gene. Written as DNA, the CDR3 is TGCGCCAGCAGCTTGGGGACAGGGGGCGCAGATACGCAGTATTTT. Its protein is CASSLGTGGADTQYF.

This sequence joins TRBV5-1 and TRBJ1-2; perhaps TRBD1 as D (6 bases). CDR1 and CDR2 from the germline V gene are SGHRS and YFSETQ. V was pared by 0 bases and J by 5 bases, with 11 bases between. The length of the CDR3 is 14 residues. In DNA, the CDR3 is TGCGCCAGCAGCTTGGCCTCACAGGGATATGGCTACACCTTC. Its translation: CASSLASQGYGYTF.

This chain uses TRBV3-1 (or the pseudogene TRBV3-2) with TRBJ2-1, with TRBD2 as a possible D gene (6 bases). From germline, CDR1 is LGHDT and CDR2 YNNKEL (reference sequence). Trimming pared 3 bases from V and 6 bases from J, leaving 18 bases between. CDR3 length equals 16 residues. CDR3 sequence (DNA): TGTGCCAGCAGCCATTCGGGACTTCCAAAGGGCAATGAGCAGTTCTTC. Amino acids: CASSHSGLPKGNEQFF.

The V call is TRBV19, the J call TRBJ1-1; TRBD1 matches 7 bases. J gave up 0 bases and V 9 bases, and 7 bases lay outside the gene matches. The CDR3 consists of 14 residues. Germline lookup yields CDR1 LNHDA and CDR2 SQIVND (reference sequence). DNA of the CDR3: TGTGCCAGCAGGGACAGCTCGATGAACACTGAAGCTTTCTTT. Encoded protein: CASRDSSMNTEAFF.

The V gene is TRBV6-5, the J gene TRBJ1-3; D remains ambiguous. The germline V gene encodes CDR1 MNHEY and CDR2 SVGAGI. The V end was cut by 6 bases, the J end by 0 bases, with 12 bases between. This CDR3 comprises 15 residues. This CDR3 reads CASRSGYSSGNTIYF. The CDR3 DNA is TGTGCCAGCAGGAGTGGCTACAGCTCTGGAAACACCATATATTTT.

The chain combines TRBV19 with TRBJ1-2; D is perhaps TRBD1 (5 bases). V was shortened by 7 bases and J by 4 bases, with 19 bases between the two germline ends. This CDR3 is 15 amino acids long. The germline CDR1 and CDR2 sequences are LNHDA and SQIVND (reference sequence). The CDR3 protein is CASTEGPPGSYGYTF. CDR3 coding DNA: TGTGCCAGTACCGAGGGACCGCCAGGATCCTATGGCTACACCTTC. The full variable domain, in which reference TRBV19 and TRBJ1-2 provide the parts outside the CDR3, is DGGITQSPKYLFRKEGQNVTLSCEQNLNHDAMYWYRQDPGQGLRLIYYSQIVNDFQKGDIAEGYSVSREKKESFPLTVTSAQKNPTAFYLCASTEGPPGSYGYTFGSGTRLTVV.

V and J are TRBV6-5 and TRBJ1-6; no definite D call. The V end was cut by 6 bases, the J end by 7 bases, with 13 bases between. CDR1 is MNHEY and CDR2 is SVGAGI in the germline V gene. The CDR3 runs 14 residues. CDR3 bases: TGTGCCAGCAGGGGAACTAGAACCAATTCACCCCTCCACTTT. It codes for CASRGTRTNSPLHF.

The V and J genes are TRBV7-9 and TRBJ1-2; D uncertain. Germline lookup yields CDR1 SEHNR and CDR2 FQNEAQ (reference sequence). V was trimmed by 5 bases and J by 5 bases, leaving 24 bases between them. There are 17 residues in the CDR3. DNA of the CDR3: TGTGCCAGCAGCCCCAAATCCTCGACGGAGGCCTTTTATGGCTACACCTTC. This codes for CASSPKSSTEAFYGYTF.

This chain connects TRBV6-5 to TRBJ1-1; perhaps TRBD1 as D (6 bases). Deletions cut 8 bases from V and 5 bases from J, with 9 bases between. CDR3 size: 11 residues. Per germline, CDR1 MNHEY and CDR2 SVGAGI. CDR3 sequence reads: CASLQGTEAFF. The CDR3 DNA is TGTGCCAGCCTACAGGGAACTGAAGCTTTCTTT.

The chain has TRBV7-2 and TRBJ1-2; no firm D call. Between the trimmed V and J ends, which lost 1 base and 6 bases, there was a span of 9 bases. Germline CDR1 reads SGHTA; CDR2 reads FQGNSA. The CDR3 is made up of 13 amino acids. The CDR3: CASSLGLGDGYTF. The DNA for the CDR3 is TGTGCCAGCAGCTTAGGGTTGGGTGATGGCTACACCTTC.

The chain is built from TRBV5-4 and TRBJ1-1; D is perhaps TRBD1 (6 bases). CDR3 length equals 16 residues. Germline V gene lookup returns CDR1 SGHNT and CDR2 YYREEE (reference sequence). Trimming shortened V by 3 bases and J by 3 bases, and 18 bases separated the two germline ends. Written as DNA, the CDR3 is TGTGCCAGCAGCTCGGGGACATACCTAGGGGACACTGAAGCTTTCTTT. Translation gives CASSSGTYLGDTEAFF.

The genes are TRBV6-5 and TRBJ1-6; no clear D. The CDR3 consists of 12 residues. From germline, CDR1 is MNHEY and CDR2 SVGAGI. Trimming removed 8 bases at V and 7 bases at J, with 9 bases between. The CDR3 loop is CASWGSNSPLHF. CDR3 coding DNA: TGTGCCAGCTGGGGAAGCAATTCACCCCTCCACTTT.

The V gene is TRBV6-6, the J gene TRBJ2-4; D is unclear. Germline V CDR1 and CDR2: MNHNY, SVGAGI (reference sequence). The CDR3 has 14 amino acids. Trimming left V 5 bases short and J 0 bases short, with 8 bases between. The DNA for the CDR3 is TGTGCCAGCAGTCTGGAGTCAGCCAAAAACATTCAGTACTTC. Translating gives CASSLESAKNIQYF.

The gene calls are TRBV7-8 and TRBJ2-4, with 8 nucleotides matching TRBD1. Losses at the gene ends were 5 bases for V and 3 bases for J; bases not matched to a gene: 21. Germline values: CDR1 SGHVS, CDR2 FQNEAQ. The CDR3 covers 20 residues. The CDR3 loop reads CASSPTGTGVYEWDKNIQYF. The CDR3 bases are TGTGCCAGCAGCCCAACCGGGACAGGTGTTTACGAGTGGGACAAAAACATTCAGTACTTC. The complete variable domain, with remaining parts taken from reference TRBV7-8 and TRBJ2-4, reads GAGVSQSPRYKVAKRGQDVALRCDPISGHVSLFWYQQALGQGPEFLTYFQNEAQLDKSGLPSDRFFAERPEGSVSTLKIQRTQQEDSAVYLCASSPTGTGVYEWDKNIQYFGAGTRLSVL.

In DNA form, the CDR3 reads TGTGCCAGCATGGGAGACTACAATGAGCAGTTCTTC. Its protein is CASMGDYNEQFF. This rearrangement joins TRBV2 to TRBJ2-1, with TRBD2 as a possible D gene (5 bases). CDR1 is SNHLY and CDR2 is FYNNEI in the germline V gene. The CDR3 has 12 residues. Trimming removed 7 bases at V and 3 bases at J, with 7 bases between.

J is TRBJ1-1 and V is TRBV19, with D perhaps matching TRBD1 (5 bases). Germline-derived CDR1 and CDR2 are LNHDA and SQIVND (reference sequence). V lost 1 base to trimming and J lost 5 bases, with 11 bases between them. The CDR3 contains 14 residues. The CDR3 DNA reads TGTGCCAGTAGTATAGGGGGACTTGGAACTGAAGCTTTCTTT. Translation gives CASSIGGLGTEAFF.

Here the CDR3 DNA reads TGTGCCAGCAGCCCCCGAGGGTGGGGCGAGGAGACCCAGTACTTC. This sequence encodes CASSPRGWGEETQYF. This chain links TRBV11-2 with TRBJ2-5; D is tentatively TRBD1 or TRBD2 (5 bases each). The CDR3 consists of 15 residues. Germline values: CDR1 SGHAT, CDR2 FQNNGV. The V end lost 5 bases, the J end lost 5 bases, and 18 bases lay between the germline ends.

In this sample, this clone turned up once. This rearrangement joins TRBV29-1 to TRBJ2-3; D unresolved. The germline V and J ends were trimmed by 2 bases and 5 bases, with 14 bases remaining between them. This CDR3 region has 14 residues. Germline values: CDR1 SQVTM, CDR2 ANQGSEA. CDR3 DNA sequence: TGCAGCGTTGAAACCCACGGTAACGAAGATACGCAGTATTTT. Translated, it gives CSVETHGNEDTQYF.